Below, 16 T cell receptor beta chains from the same sample are listed, as sequenced in a study of human T cells and chemical hapten exposure. This sample's time point: patch test 3, about 24 weeks after DPC sensitization. The treatment: therapeutic diphenylcyclopropenone sensitization with weekly scalp DPC. TCRdb re-analysed the RACE reads in MiXCR, keeping a single row per CDR3 protein. The table includes some 60,000 distinct CDR3 sequences, about an eighth detected once. Source: whole blood, taken in connection with sensitization to the hapten diphenylcyclopropenone (DPC). The receptors here all came from a man between 25 and 39 years old with alopecia areata. Some clones in this sample may be carry-over from other donors' samples.

V is TRBV4-3 and J is TRBJ2-7; 7 nucleotides align to TRBD2. The CDR3 extends over 17 amino acids. V shed 0 bases and J 2 bases; nucleotides not matched to a gene: 10. Germline V gene data show CDR1 as LGHNA and CDR2 as YSLEER. Written as DNA, the CDR3 is TGCGCCAGCAGCCAAGACACTTGGGGAGGGAATCCCTACGAGCAGTACTTC. This encodes CASSQDTWGGNPYEQYF.

In this sample, this clonotype turned up many times. The chain carries TRBV12-3 or TRBV12-4 and TRBJ2-1; maybe TRBD2 (6 bases). V lost 7 bases to trimming and J lost 0 bases, with 16 bases between them. The CDR3 runs to 16 residues. In nucleotides, the CDR3 is TGTGCCAGCAAAGCCCTCGGCGGGGCCTCCTACAATGAGCAGTTCTTC. Encoded protein: CASKALGGASYNEQFF.

This clonotype was counted at least ten times. This sequence joins TRBV19 and TRBJ2-2; TRBD1 aligns across 7 bases. V trimming: 7 bases; J trimming: 9 bases; junction bases outside the gene matches: 14. Germline assignment: CDR1 LNHDA and CDR2 SQIVND (reference sequence). CDR3 length: 15 residues. CDR3 DNA sequence: TGTGCCAGTACCGCCACCGGGACAGTAGCCTGGGAGCTGTTTTTT. Translation gives CASTATGTVAWELFF. Full variable domain (remainder filled in from reference TRBV19 and TRBJ2-2): DGGITQSPKYLFRKEGQNVTLSCEQNLNHDAMYWYRQDPGQGLRLIYYSQIVNDFQKGDIAEGYSVSREKKESFPLTVTSAQKNPTAFYLCASTATGTVAWELFFGEGSRLTVL.

J is TRBJ2-7 and V is TRBV4-2; the D is unclear. The V gene's germline CDR1 is LGHNA and CDR2 YNFKEQ. This CDR3 has 18 residues. V was clipped by 2 bases and J by 3 bases, with 23 bases between them. For the CDR3, the DNA is TGTGCCAGCAGCCAATTAAGCCTTGGTTGGCCCTCGGACTACGAGCAGTACTTC. Translation: CASSQLSLGWPSDYEQYF.

The table lists this clonotype with many counts. V usage is TRBV12-3 or TRBV12-4 and J usage is TRBJ1-5; possible D gene TRBD1, 6 bases. The ends were cut back, 6 bases at V and 3 bases at J, with 12 bases in the middle. This CDR3 has 14 residues. The CDR3 region has the DNA TGTGCCAGCAGCCGAGACAGGCCCAATCAGCCCCAGCATTTT. It yields the protein CASSRDRPNQPQHF.

The chain joins TRBV6-5 to TRBJ2-3, with a tentative D call TRBD1 (5 bases). The V end was cut by 3 bases, the J end by 0 bases, with 10 bases between. The CDR3 is made up of 15 amino acids. Germline assignment: CDR1 MNHEY and CDR2 SVGAGI. The CDR3 loop is CASSYPTVSTDTQYF. In DNA, the CDR3 is TGTGCCAGCAGTTATCCGACAGTTAGCACAGATACGCAGTATTTT.

The chain is built from TRBV5-1 and TRBJ1-1; D not resolved. This CDR3 region has 14 residues. V was clipped by 3 bases and J by 2 bases, with 11 bases between them. The germline V gene encodes CDR1 SGHRS and CDR2 YFSETQ. The CDR3 is CASSSRWGNTEAFF. CDR3 coding DNA: TGCGCCAGCAGCTCCAGGTGGGGAAACACTGAAGCTTTCTTT.

Points on this clonotype: A much larger clone sits a single nucleotide away, making a read error possible. The rearrangement links TRBV4-2 to TRBJ1-1, with a possible D match to TRBD1 (5 bases). Per the germline V gene, CDR1 is LGHNA and CDR2 is YNFKEQ. V lost 4 bases to trimming and J lost 4 bases, with 10 bases between them. CDR3 length equals 13 residues. The CDR3 sequence is CASSRAGTTEAFF. The CDR3 DNA reads TGTGCCAGCAGCCGGGCCGGGACCACTGAAGCTTTCTTT.

This clonotype has ten or more counts. The V call is TRBV5-4, the J call TRBJ1-1; no clear D gene. Deletions cut 3 bases from V and 4 bases from J, with 10 bases between. The CDR3 is made up of 13 amino acids. Germline loops: CDR1 SGHNT, CDR2 YYREEE (reference sequence). CDR3 in amino acids: CASSYGRGTEAFF. The CDR3 DNA reads as TGTGCCAGCAGCTACGGGCGGGGCACTGAAGCTTTCTTT.

In this sample, this clonotype turned up many times. This chain links TRBV29-1 with TRBJ2-5, with D possibly being TRBD1 or TRBD2 (5 bases each). CDR1 is SQVTM and CDR2 is ANQGSEA in the germline V gene. V gave up 4 bases and J gave up 7 bases, with 13 bases separating them. The CDR3 sequence is 12 residues long. CDR3 in DNA: TGCAGCGTTGGTGAGGGGAAGGGGACCCAGTACTTC. This sequence encodes CSVGEGKGTQYF.

The chain joins TRBV12-3 or TRBV12-4 to TRBJ1-1; 9 nucleotides line up with TRBD1. With V trimmed by 7 bases and J by 1 base, 7 bases remained unmatched. The CDR3 extends over 15 amino acids. The DNA for the CDR3 is TGTGCCAGCAATGGGGACAGGGAGAGGAACACTGAAGCTTTCTTT. Amino acid sequence: CASNGDRERNTEAFF.

This clonotype was counted a few times. Given the absence of the conserved phenylalanine or tryptophan at the CDR3 end, a read error is likely. The DNA is left out, because the CDR3 cannot be placed on it with certainty; the CDR3 is given as TCRdb lists it. CDR3: CASSSQPAETPYIY. The chain combines TRBV12-3 or TRBV12-4 with TRBJ1-3. Including both end residues, the CDR3 is 14 amino acids long.

This clonotype has a count of ten or more. This chain links TRBV11-3 with TRBJ2-5; either TRBD1 or TRBD2 may supply D (5 bases each). Germline CDR1 and CDR2: SGHNT and YENEEA. The CDR3 runs 17 residues. The ends were cut back, 3 bases at V and 2 bases at J, with 19 bases in the middle. This CDR3 reads CASSFQPTGARQETQYF. CDR3 DNA sequence: TGTGCCAGCAGCTTTCAACCCACCGGGGCCCGGCAAGAGACCCAGTACTTC.

V is TRBV5-4 and J is TRBJ2-7; possible D gene TRBD1, 6 bases. CDR3 length: 14 amino acids. The germline V gene has CDR1 SGHNT and CDR2 YYREEE (reference sequence). V shed 4 bases and J shed 0 bases, with 11 bases lying between them. CDR3 DNA sequence: TGTGCCAGCAGCACCCGGGACAACTCCTACGAGCAGTACTTC. This codes for CASSTRDNSYEQYF.

This clonotype was found many times. The chain recombines TRBV24-1 with TRBJ2-5, with D possibly matching TRBD2 (6 bases). The CDR3 covers 15 residues. The germline CDR1 and CDR2 sequences are KGHDR and SFDVKD. V was cut by 4 bases and J by 5 bases, with 16 bases left in between. CDR3 sequence (DNA): TGTGCCACCAGTGACACTGCGGGGCCCGAGGAGACCCAGTACTTC. Translating gives CATSDTAGPEETQYF.

This clonotype was seen ten or more times. This chain uses TRBV7-6 with TRBJ1-5, with TRBD1 matching 9 bases. Trimming took 4 bases from V and 4 from J; bases not matched to a gene: 2. Per germline, CDR1 SGHVS and CDR2 FNYEAQ. The CDR3 sequence is 14 residues long. The CDR3 reads CASSSGQGNQPQHF. DNA for the CDR3: TGTGCCAGCAGCTCGGGACAGGGAAATCAGCCCCAGCATTTT.